This entry describes one T cell receptor beta chain. The antigen is unknown. Patients with a history of autoimmune disease or on systemic immunosuppression were excluded. The data belong to a study of OX40 agonist ivuxolimab in advanced cancers. Study information: Treatment of patients was with ivuxolimab, an agonistic anti-OX40 (CD134) antibody. General study findings and limits: Normalized T-cell clonal expansion was also low in some nonresponders. CD8+ T cells (on average) carried more expanded clones than CD4+ T cells.

The assay was immunoSEQ multiplex PCR, and TCRdb's table has in-frame clones only and misses some. The sample includes about 65,000 clones, approximately 90% of them seen just once. Sequencing used CD4+ or CD8+ T cells sorted from blood, obtained in a trial of the OX40 agonist ivuxolimab. This TCR was sampled from an adult with an advanced solid tumor such as melanoma, head and neck, liver or kidney cancer.

The CDR3 region is CASSTGPYEQYF. As DNA, the CDR3 is TGCGCCAGCAGTACAGGGCCCTACGAGCAGTACTTC. The chain employs TRBV5-1 and TRBJ2-7, with TRBD1 as a possible D gene (6 bases). Germline-derived CDR1 and CDR2 are SGHRS and YFSETQ. The V end lost 5 bases, the J end lost 2 bases, and 8 bases lay between the germline ends. The CDR3 is 12 amino acids.